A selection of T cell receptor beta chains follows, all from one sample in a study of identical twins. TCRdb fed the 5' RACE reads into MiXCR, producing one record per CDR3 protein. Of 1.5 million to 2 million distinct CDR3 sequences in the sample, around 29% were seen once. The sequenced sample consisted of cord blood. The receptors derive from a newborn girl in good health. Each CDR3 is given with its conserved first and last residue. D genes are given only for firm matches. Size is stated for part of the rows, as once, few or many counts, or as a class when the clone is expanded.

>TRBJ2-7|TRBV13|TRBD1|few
CASSLVGQGLGYEQYF
TGTGCCAGCAGCCTTGTAGGACAGGGACTGGGCTACGAGCAGTACTTC
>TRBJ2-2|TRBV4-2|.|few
CASSPFFPNTGELFF
TGTGCCAGCAGCCCTTTCTTCCCGAACACCGGGGAGCTGTTTTTT
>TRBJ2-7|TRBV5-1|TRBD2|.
CASSLGGSSNNEQYF
TGCGCCAGCAGCTTGGGCGGGAGTAGCAACAATGAGCAGTACTTC
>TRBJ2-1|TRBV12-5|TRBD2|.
CASGLVPLGSGNNNEQFF
TGTGCTAGTGGTTTGGTACCCCTCGGTAGCGGGAATAACAATGAGCAGTTCTTC
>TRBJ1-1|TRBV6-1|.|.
CASSEYNGGEAFF
TGTGCCAGCAGTGAATATAATGGGGGTGAAGCTTTCTTT
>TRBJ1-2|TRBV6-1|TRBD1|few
CASSAGQGPKDYGYTF
TGTGCCAGCAGTGCGGGACAGGGCCCTAAGGACTATGGCTACACCTTC
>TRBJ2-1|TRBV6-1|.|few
CASSPKTGPYNEQFF
TGTGCCAGCAGTCCTAAAACCGGCCCCTACAATGAGCAGTTCTTC
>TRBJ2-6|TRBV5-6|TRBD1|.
CASSLVLQGATLINSGANVLTF
TGTGCCAGCAGCTTGGTCCTGCAGGGGGCTACCTTAATAAATTCTGGGGCCAACGTCCTGACTTTC
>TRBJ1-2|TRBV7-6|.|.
CASSDRTEQLDGYTF
TGTGCCAGCAGCGACCGGACAGAACAACTCGATGGCTACACCTTC
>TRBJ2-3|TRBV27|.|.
CVSSLGRAADTQYF
TGTGTCAGCAGTTTAGGAAGAGCCGCAGATACGCAGTATTTT
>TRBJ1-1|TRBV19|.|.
CASMAVPTEAFF
TGTGCCAGTATGGCAGTTCCCACTGAAGCTTTCTTT
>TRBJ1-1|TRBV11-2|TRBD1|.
CASSLGRGTGTTEAFF
TGTGCCAGCAGCTTAGGACGTGGGACAGGCACGACCGAAGCTTTCTTT
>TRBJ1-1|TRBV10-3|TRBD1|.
CAVDRGKGEAFF
TGTGCCGTCGACAGGGGAAAAGGTGAAGCTTTCTTT
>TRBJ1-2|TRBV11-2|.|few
CASSPIRDSLVRGYTF
TGTGCCAGCAGCCCTATTAGAGACAGCCTGGTTAGGGGCTACACCTTC
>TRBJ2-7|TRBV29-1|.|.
CSVAPMRGDHEQYF
TGCAGCGTTGCCCCAATGCGAGGGGACCACGAGCAGTACTTC